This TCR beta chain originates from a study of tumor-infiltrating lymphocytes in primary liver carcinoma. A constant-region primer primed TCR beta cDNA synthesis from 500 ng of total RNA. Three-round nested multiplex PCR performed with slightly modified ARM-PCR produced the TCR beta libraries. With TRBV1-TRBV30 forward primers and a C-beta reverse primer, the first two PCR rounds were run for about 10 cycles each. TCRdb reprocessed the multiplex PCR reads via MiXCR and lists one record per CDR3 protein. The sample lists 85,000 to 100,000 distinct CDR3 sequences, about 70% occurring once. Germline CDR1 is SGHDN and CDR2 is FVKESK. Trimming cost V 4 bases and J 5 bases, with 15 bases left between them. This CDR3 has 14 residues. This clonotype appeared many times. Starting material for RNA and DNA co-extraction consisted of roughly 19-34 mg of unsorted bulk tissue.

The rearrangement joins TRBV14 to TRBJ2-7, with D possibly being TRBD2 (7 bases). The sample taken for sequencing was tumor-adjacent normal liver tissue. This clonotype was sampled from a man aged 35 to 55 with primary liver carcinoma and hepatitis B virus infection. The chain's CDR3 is CASSPLGGGHEQYF. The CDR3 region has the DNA TGTGCCAGCAGCCCCTTGGGGGGGGGCCACGAGCAGTACTTC.